A single TCR beta chain is shown here with its context. It lacks a known antigen. A junction end diverges from the germline sequence, so it may reflect a read error. The sample originates from a study of cytomegalovirus exposure and HLA in healthy donors (dated by TCRdb to 2015 to 2018). Study-level background: An earlier analysis of roughly 500 of the donors reported approximately 270 Gb of sequence data and 117 million unique TCR beta sequences from roughly 180 million T cells. An early release that covered roughly 600 HLA-typed donors contained about 300 gigabases of sequencing data and 85 million to 100 million unique TCR sequences. Among the approximately 420 genotyped donors, about 83% belonged to the genetic ancestry cluster associated with self-reported Caucasian donors. The aim of the study was to test whether cataloging public T cell receptors could identify signatures of past pathogen exposure. The study used immunosequencing to profile the T cell repertoires of about 670 subjects and linked those repertoires to cytomegalovirus serostatus. Besides the first cohort of about 730 subjects, a separate validation cohort made up of 95 to 150 different subjects was used. To predict cytomegalovirus infection status, the study brought together high-throughput TCR immunosequencing, statistical association of individual TCRs with disease status, and machine learning. A later analysis re-analyzed previously published TCR beta repertoires from 500 to 700 donors and added high-resolution HLA genotyping to study TCR occurrence patterns. In the later analysis, no new phenotypic data were used to find candidate immune exposures; instead, reliance was placed on TCR beta sequences and their occurrence across donors. An earlier analysis of around 580 of the donors used high-throughput TCR beta sequencing to judge whether each TCR beta V gene segment behaved as functional or pseudogenic. Alongside the repertoire data, information on donor age, sex, ethnicity and CMV serostatus was compiled. A later genetic analysis used genome-wide SNP genotypes for about three fifths of the 666 donors, treating that subset as a discovery cohort. All discovery cohort repertoires had been generated on a single sequencing platform. HLA typing included class I and class II loci at four-digit resolution. The number of donors typed differed by locus, with roughly 629-640 for A, B, C, DRB1 and DQB1, roughly 550 for DQA1, nearly 610 for DPA1, and under 490 for DPB1. Because of strong linkage in the cohort, a handful of DR-DQ haplotypes were treated as single units for association and clustering. Across some 400 genotyped donors of the cohort, an average of roughly 200,000 unique TCR beta nucleotide sequences per donor were sequenced, and roughly a sixth of those sequences were non-productive. The paper as a whole reports these results and caveats: Most TCR sequences were observed very rarely across donors, whereas some public TCRs were present in many individuals. In a later genetic analysis, a missense DCLRE1C variant was associated with V-gene and J-gene trimming of TCR beta chains, and the association was replicated in an independent cohort. Cytomegalovirus status was reported to be diagnosed by the classifier with high specificity and sensitivity in both the original and validation cohorts. A few of the identified cytomegalovirus-associated TCR beta chains were confirmed in vitro to be specific for cytomegalovirus antigens. In a later analysis, TCR association rates were found to vary across HLA loci, with the most associated TCRs seen for DRB1 alleles and the fewest for HLA-C alleles. The sequencing pipeline was judged likely to have produced a cluster of highly shared sequence variants as a technical artifact. CMV serostatus was the only immune exposure information available for the cohort. A later analysis associated 16,951 TCR beta sequences with specific HLA alleles at a false discovery rate of 0.05. According to a later genetic analysis, donors in an Asian-associated ancestry cluster had fewer N-insertions in productive TCRs than the approximately 690-donor mean. Correlated functional status among segregating V segments might reflect linkage disequilibrium, but an unknown experimental factor could not be ruled out. Around 16 rarely observed V segments, including chromosome 9 orphons, were excluded from the earlier analysis of just under 600 of the donors because counts were too low. HLA typing was unavailable for some donors at each locus, so association tests used only the typed subset. According to the authors, the approach could potentially be generalized to other disease states and immunological phenotypes. In a later analysis, HLA-associated TCR beta chains were found to be more clonally expanded and to have lower generation probabilities than equally common non-associated chains. An earlier analysis of 587 of the donors showed that most TCR beta V segments appeared in productive rearrangements either about 87% or about 30% of the time, which broadly matched IMGT annotations. In the study, 150 to 200 TCR beta chains were listed as associated with cytomegalovirus. Strong co-occurrence of HLA alleles, especially DR and DQ, made assigning TCR associations to individual alleles difficult. According to a later analysis, most CMV-associated TCR beta chains appeared to be HLA-restricted, and the HLA associations seemed to be driven largely by CMV exposure. Several of the top co-occurrence clusters appeared to be linked to parvovirus B19, influenza, CMV and Epstein-Barr virus, according to a later analysis. The 87-base-pair reads could not distinguish some IMGT-functional V segments, including TRBV6-2 and TRBV6-3, so those segments were excluded. Presence/absence analyses assumed roughly uniform sequencing depth across donors, an assumption that may not hold. A further reported finding was that TCR beta sequences accurately predicted the HLA-A and HLA-B alleles for most subjects in the first cohort. This cohort had only TCR beta chains sequenced, and the lack of alpha or paired-chain data limited which features could be detected.

The CDR3 sequence holds 11 residues, the cysteine and phenylalanine included. Only the CDR3 DNA is retained, 33 bases long and in frame from the first base. CDR1 and CDR2, per the germline V gene, are SGHVS and FNYEAQ. In total, around 600 healthy bone marrow donors made up the cohort. At the time of sampling, all cohort members were nominally healthy, though unrecorded immune exposures were likely present. The donor was CMV seropositive and belonged to the group of 270 or so seropositive cohort members. Each donor provided a peripheral blood sample, and peripheral blood mononuclear cells were used for TCR beta sequencing. Genomic DNA was extracted from the blood cell samples with the Qiagen DNeasy Blood Extraction Kit. Receptor amplification or capture employed the immunoSEQ multiplex PCR assay. A mixture of 60 forward primers for TCR Vbeta segments and 13 reverse primers for TCR Jbeta segments was used in the multiplex PCR. The CDR3 region of rearranged TCR beta genes was amplified from genomic DNA by a multiplex PCR assay. The amplified TCR beta libraries were sequenced on the Illumina HiSeq System as 87-base-pair reads. In the authors' own workflow: A later analysis tallied roughly 78 million unique TCR beta chains across the approximately 670 repertoires, and roughly 11 million of those chains were shared by two or more donors. To remove PCR and sequencing errors, raw reads were error-corrected and collapsed into unique sequences using a nearest-neighbor algorithm that merged closely related sequences. To assign V, D and J gene segments, CDR3 sequences were aligned to IMGT reference sequences. For a sequence to be retained, a match of at least six nucleotides to both a V gene segment and a J gene segment was required. A rearrangement was called productive if the CDR3 had no stop codons and remained in frame with V and J, and every other rearrangement was called non-productive. CDR3 was defined according to IMGT convention as the region running from the second conserved V-encoded cysteine to the conserved J-encoded phenylalanine. Sequences without an unambiguous match to a single V gene segment were excluded from the earlier analysis of a few hundred of the donors. An earlier analysis of over 450 of the donors classified V segments as functional when productive rearrangements were above 56.7% and as segregating when the standard deviation between donors was above 5%. To diagnose cytomegalovirus status from the catalog of TCR beta chain sequences, a statistical classification framework was built. In a later analysis, TCR nucleotide sequences were compared against IMGT/GENE-DB human TR gene sequences so that V and J genes could be assigned. A later analysis assigned CDR3 sequences and most-parsimonious VDJ recombination scenarios with the TCRdist pipeline. In a later analysis, every TCR beta chain was defined by the combination of its CDR3 amino acid sequence and its V-gene family, and reads without a unique V-gene family were dropped. A later analysis removed several hundred highly shared, low-generation-probability nucleotide sequences to deal with suspected cross-contamination and a sequencing artifact. In a later analysis, a clonal expansion index for each public chain was calculated from normalized within-repertoire ranks of inferred template counts. In a later analysis, generation probabilities were computed with a VDJ recombination model fitted to out-of-frame rearrangements, and the resulting probabilities were checked against IGoR. A later analysis scored TCR-TCR, TCR-HLA and TCR-CMV co-occurrence with hypergeometric tests, applying a repertoire-size bias correction to TCR pairs. To estimate false discovery rates, a later analysis permuted the HLA or CMV assignments 20 times. A later analysis grouped co-occurring TCRs with DBSCAN, adding TCRdist sequence similarity when clustering within HLA-allele-positive subsets. For co-occurrence clustering, repertoires with fewer than 30,000 or more than 120,000 public chains were excluded, along with five repertoires with anomalous nucleotide sharing. In its TCRdb copy, this immuneACCESS table keeps in-frame sequences only and misses some clones. Where compared with another copy, unresolved V genes explain less than half of these, and the others have no known cause. V and J calls plus clone size are reproduced from that table; the DNA served to infer D and trimming. The sample table lists some 87,000 clones, around 76% of them with a count of one. The ten largest clones take up under 7% of the sample.

The origin of this receptor is a man aged 18 to 35 in good health and CMV-seropositive. The chain uses TRBV7-6 and TRBJ2-1; the D gene is possibly TRBD1, with 6 bases matching. The source material was PBMCs. The nucleotide sequence reads TGTGCCTGCAGGGGAGACAATGAGCAGTTCTTC. Its translation reads: CACRGDNEQFF.